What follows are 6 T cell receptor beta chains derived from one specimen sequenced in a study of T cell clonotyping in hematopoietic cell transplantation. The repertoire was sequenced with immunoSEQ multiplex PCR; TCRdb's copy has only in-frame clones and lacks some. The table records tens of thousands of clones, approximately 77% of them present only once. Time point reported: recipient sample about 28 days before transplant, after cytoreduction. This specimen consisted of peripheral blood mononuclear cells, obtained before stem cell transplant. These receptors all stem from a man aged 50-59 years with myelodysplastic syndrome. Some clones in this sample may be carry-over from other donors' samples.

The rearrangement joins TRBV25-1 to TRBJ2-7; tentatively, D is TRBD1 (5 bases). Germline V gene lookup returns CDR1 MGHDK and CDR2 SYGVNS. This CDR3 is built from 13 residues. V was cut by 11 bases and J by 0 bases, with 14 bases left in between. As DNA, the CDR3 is TGTGCCGTCGACAGACCTGACTCCTACGAGCAGTACTTC. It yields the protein CAVDRPDSYEQYF.

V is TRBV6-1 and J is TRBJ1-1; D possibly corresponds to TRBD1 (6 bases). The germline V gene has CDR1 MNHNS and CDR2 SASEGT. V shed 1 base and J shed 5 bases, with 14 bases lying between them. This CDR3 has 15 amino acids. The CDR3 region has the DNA TGTGCCAGCAGTGAAGAGGGGGGGCTCGGAACTGAAGCTTTCTTT. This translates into CASSEEGGLGTEAFF.

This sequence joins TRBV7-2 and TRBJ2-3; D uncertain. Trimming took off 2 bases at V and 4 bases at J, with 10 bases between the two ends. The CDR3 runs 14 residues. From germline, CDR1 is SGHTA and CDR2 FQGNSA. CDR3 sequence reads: CASSLRRGADTQYF. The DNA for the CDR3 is TGTGCCAGCAGCTTAAGGCGCGGAGCAGATACGCAGTATTTT.

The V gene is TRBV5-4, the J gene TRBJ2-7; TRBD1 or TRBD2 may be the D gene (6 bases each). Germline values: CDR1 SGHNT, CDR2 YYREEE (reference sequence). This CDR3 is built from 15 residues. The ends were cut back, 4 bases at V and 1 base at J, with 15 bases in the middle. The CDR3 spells CASSLLPGASYEQYF. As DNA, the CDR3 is TGTGCCAGCAGCCTACTCCCGGGGGCTTCCTACGAGCAGTACTTC.

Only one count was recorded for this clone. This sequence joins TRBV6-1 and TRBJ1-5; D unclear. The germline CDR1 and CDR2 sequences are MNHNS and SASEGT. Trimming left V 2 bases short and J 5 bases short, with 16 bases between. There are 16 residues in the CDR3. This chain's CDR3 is CASSELGQSEHQPQHF. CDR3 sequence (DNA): TGTGCCAGCAGTGAATTAGGGCAGTCTGAGCATCAGCCCCAGCATTTT.

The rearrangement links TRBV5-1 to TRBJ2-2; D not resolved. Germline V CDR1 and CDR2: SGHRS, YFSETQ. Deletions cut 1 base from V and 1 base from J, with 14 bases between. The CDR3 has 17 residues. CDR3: CASSLSGTPKNTGELFF. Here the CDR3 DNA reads TGCGCCAGCAGCTTGAGTGGTACCCCCAAGAACACCGGGGAGCTGTTTTTT. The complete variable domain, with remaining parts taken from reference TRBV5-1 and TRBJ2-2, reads KAGVTQTPRYLIKTRGQQVTLSCSPISGHRSVSWYQQTPGQGLQFLFEYFSETQRNKGNFPGRFSGRQFSNSRSEMNVSTLELGDSALYLCASSLSGTPKNTGELFFGEGSRLTVL.